The subject of this entry is one T cell receptor beta chain. The data derive from a study of long-term antiretroviral therapy in people with HIV. Samples were assayed with immunoSEQ v3.0 at survey level. This table comes from immunoSEQ multiplex PCR, and its TCRdb copy is limited to in-frame clones, with some not included. This sample has about 14,000 clones; roughly 88% occur once, and the top ten carry around 7.2%. Germline values: CDR1 LGHNA, CDR2 YSLEER. The CDR3 consists of 15 residues. The ends lost 4 bases at V and 4 bases at J; junction bases unmatched: 8. This TCR derives from a man between 25 and 39 years old with HIV. The chain uses TRBV4-3 and TRBJ2-5, with TRBD1 matching over 8 bases. The sample consisted of unsorted PBMCs, taken 0.4 years after starting antiretroviral therapy. The chain's CDR3 is CASSPDRGRGETQYF. DNA for the CDR3: TGCGCCAGCAGCCCAGACAGGGGACGCGGAGAGACCCAGTACTTC.